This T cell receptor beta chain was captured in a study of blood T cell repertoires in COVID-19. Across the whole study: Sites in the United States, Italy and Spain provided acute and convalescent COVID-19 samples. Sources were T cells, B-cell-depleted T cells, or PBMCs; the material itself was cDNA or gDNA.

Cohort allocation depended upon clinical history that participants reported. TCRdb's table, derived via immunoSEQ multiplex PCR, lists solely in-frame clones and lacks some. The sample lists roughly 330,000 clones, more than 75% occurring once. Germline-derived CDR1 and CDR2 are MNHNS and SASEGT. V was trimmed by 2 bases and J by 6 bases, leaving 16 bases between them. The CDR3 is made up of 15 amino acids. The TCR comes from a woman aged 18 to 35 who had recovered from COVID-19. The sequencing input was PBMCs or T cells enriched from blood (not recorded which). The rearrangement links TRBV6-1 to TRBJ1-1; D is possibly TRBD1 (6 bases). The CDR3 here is CASSESGGTWAEAFF. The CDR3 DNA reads TGTGCCAGCAGTGAATCGGGTGGGACATGGGCTGAAGCTTTCTTT.